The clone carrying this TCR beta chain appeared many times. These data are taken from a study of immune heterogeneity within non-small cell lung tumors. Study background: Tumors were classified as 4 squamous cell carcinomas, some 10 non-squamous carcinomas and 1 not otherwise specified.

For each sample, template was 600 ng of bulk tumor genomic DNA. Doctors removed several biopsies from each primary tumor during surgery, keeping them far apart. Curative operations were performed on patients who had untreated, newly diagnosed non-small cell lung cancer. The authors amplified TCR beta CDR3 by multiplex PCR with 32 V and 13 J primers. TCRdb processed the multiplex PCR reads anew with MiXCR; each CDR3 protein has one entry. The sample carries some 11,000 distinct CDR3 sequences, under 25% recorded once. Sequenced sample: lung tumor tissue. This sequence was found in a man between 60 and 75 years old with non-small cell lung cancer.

The CDR3 DNA is TGTGCCAGCAGTACACAGGACAGGGGGACAGATACGCAGTATTTT. This gives the protein CASSTQDRGTDTQYF. The V call is TRBV6-1, the J call TRBJ2-3; 10 nucleotides align to TRBD1. The CDR3 is 15 amino acids. The junction had 5 bases not matched to a gene; V was cut back by 5 bases and J by 3 bases. Germline-derived CDR1 and CDR2 are MNHNS and SASEGT.